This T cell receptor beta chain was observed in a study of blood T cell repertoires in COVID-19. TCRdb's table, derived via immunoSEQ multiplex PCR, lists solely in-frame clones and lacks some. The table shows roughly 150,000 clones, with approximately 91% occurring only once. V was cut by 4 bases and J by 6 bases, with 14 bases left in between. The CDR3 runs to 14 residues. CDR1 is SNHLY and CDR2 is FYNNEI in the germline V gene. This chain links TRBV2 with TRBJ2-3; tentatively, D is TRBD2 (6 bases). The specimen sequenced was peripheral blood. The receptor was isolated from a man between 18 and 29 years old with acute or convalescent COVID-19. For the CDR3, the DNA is TGTGCCAGCAGTGGCGTTATCGGAGGGGATACGCAGTATTTT. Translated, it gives CASSGVIGGDTQYF.